Following are 24 T cell receptor beta chains from one sample sequenced in a study of blood T cell repertoires in COVID-19. Using immunoSEQ multiplex PCR, the repertoire was profiled, and TCRdb retains in-frame clones only, with some absent. The sample shows approximately 75,000 clones, 83% of them seen only once. Sequencing input: peripheral blood. The receptors come from a man under 40 with COVID-19, enrolled during active disease.

This clone was counted once. V usage is TRBV7-9 and J usage is TRBJ1-1; D not resolved. CDR3 size: 13 residues. The germline gives CDR1 SEHNR, CDR2 FQNEAQ (reference sequence). The germline V and J ends were trimmed by 5 bases and 8 bases, with 15 bases remaining between them. The CDR3: CASSRTVEGEAFF. CDR3 coding DNA: TGTGCCAGCAGCCGAACCGTAGAGGGAGAAGCTTTCTTT.

The chain is built from TRBV6-5 and TRBJ1-2, with 7 bases that match TRBD1. Looked up from germline, CDR1 is MNHEY and CDR2 is SVGAGI. The CDR3 has 16 amino acids. Unmatched junction bases numbered 8, after V lost 0 bases and J lost 4 bases. The CDR3 DNA reads TGTGCCAGCAGTTACTCTTACGGGACAGTTCCCTATGGCTACACCTTC. Amino acid sequence: CASSYSYGTVPYGYTF.

V gene TRBV2 combines with J gene TRBJ1-6; 8 bases line up with TRBD1. Germline V gives CDR1 SNHLY, CDR2 FYNNEI. With 7 bases clipped from V and 11 bases from J, the junction kept 13 bases outside the gene matches. The CDR3 sequence is 15 residues long. CDR3 loop: CASTPRTGNGAPLHF. The CDR3 DNA is TGTGCCAGCACCCCTAGGACAGGGAATGGGGCACCCCTCCACTTT.

The chain couples TRBV3-1 (or the pseudogene TRBV3-2) to TRBJ2-1; a possible D gene is TRBD1 (5 bases). This CDR3 spans 15 amino acids. Germline V gene sequence: CDR1 LGHDT, CDR2 YNNKEL (reference sequence). V lost 3 bases and J 5 bases, leaving 14 bases between the germline ends. CDR3 DNA: TGTGCCAGCAGCCAGGGGCCCCGGGTCCACAATGAGCAGTTCTTC. Translated, it gives CASSQGPRVHNEQFF.

In its sample, this clone was seen once. The rearrangement links TRBV27 to TRBJ2-1; TRBD2 agrees at 11 bases. V was pared by 5 bases and J by 7 bases, with 13 bases of the junction left unmatched. Germline CDR1 reads MNHEY; CDR2 reads SMNVEV (reference sequence). The CDR3 consists of 17 residues. CDR3: CASSRIGTSGGGNEQFF. For the CDR3, the DNA is TGTGCCAGCAGTCGAATAGGGACTAGCGGTGGGGGAAATGAGCAGTTCTTC.

V usage is TRBV28 and J usage is TRBJ1-1, with D maybe TRBD1 (6 bases). Germline V lookup: CDR1 MDHEN, CDR2 SYDVKM. Trimming cost V 4 bases and J 6 bases, with 15 bases left between them. CDR3 size: 14 residues. The CDR3 nucleotides read TGTGCCAGCAGTTCCGATACAGGGAGGGCTGAAGCTTTCTTT. This gives the protein CASSSDTGRAEAFF.

This clone appeared once. This chain connects TRBV7-9 to TRBJ2-5; possible D gene TRBD1, 6 bases. The CDR3 has 16 amino acids. Between the trimmed V and J ends, which lost 3 bases and 1 base, there was a span of 15 bases. Germline CDR1 is SEHNR and CDR2 is FQNEAQ (reference sequence). The CDR3 DNA sequence: TGTGCCAGCAGCTTCCCCAAGGGACAAAGCCAAGAGACCCAGTACTTC. Protein product: CASSFPKGQSQETQYF.

This chain links TRBV7-3 with TRBJ2-7; TRBD2 agrees at 12 bases. The CDR3 covers 14 residues. The ends lost 3 bases at V and 3 bases at J; junction bases unmatched: 0. Germline V gene sequence: CDR1 SGHTA, CDR2 FQGTGA. The CDR3 DNA sequence: TGTGCCAGCAGCTTGACTAGCGGGAGCTACGAGCAGTACTTC. Its translation: CASSLTSGSYEQYF.

The chain employs TRBV11-2 and TRBJ2-7; the D is unclear. Germline CDR1 reads SGHAT; CDR2 reads FQNNGV. The CDR3 has 15 residues. Trimming stripped 3 bases from V and 3 bases from J, with 15 bases between. In DNA form, the CDR3 reads TGTGCCAGCAGCTTTCTGATCGGCAGGAACTACGAGCAGTACTTC. It is translated as CASSFLIGRNYEQYF.

The chain employs TRBV10-3 and TRBJ1-1, with TRBD1 as a possible D gene (5 bases). Germline CDR1 is ENHRY and CDR2 is SYGVKD. Trimming removed 6 bases at V and 10 bases at J, with 21 bases between. The CDR3 has 14 amino acids. DNA for the CDR3: TGTGCCATCAGCCCCGGGGGGTGGTACTTGGGAGCTTTCTTT. Amino acids: CAISPGGWYLGAFF.

V usage is TRBV7-9 and J usage is TRBJ2-5; 9 bases agree with TRBD2. Germline lookup yields CDR1 SEHNR and CDR2 FQNEAQ (reference sequence). The CDR3 extends over 15 amino acids. V lost 4 bases and J lost 4; bases outside the gene matches: 7. The CDR3 DNA follows: TGTGCCAGCAGCTCTGCCTGGACTAGCGCAGAGACCCAGTACTTC. Protein: CASSSAWTSAETQYF.

The chain carries TRBV3-1 (or the pseudogene TRBV3-2) and TRBJ2-4; D possibly corresponds to TRBD1 (5 bases). Germline values: CDR1 LGHDT, CDR2 YNNKEL (reference sequence). The CDR3 loop spans 16 amino acids. The V end lost 0 bases, the J end lost 0 bases, and 9 bases lay between the germline ends. In DNA form, the CDR3 reads TGTGCCAGCAGCCAAGACAGGGAACTAGCCAAAAACATTCAGTACTTC. Translating it yields CASSQDRELAKNIQYF.

The CDR3 here is CASSLFGRLDGELFF. The DNA of the CDR3 is TGTGCCAGCAGCTTGTTTGGCAGGTTGGACGGGGAGCTGTTTTTT. This sequence joins TRBV5-6 and TRBJ2-2; unclear D gene. V lost 1 base to trimming and J lost 7 bases, with 14 bases between them. The germline CDR1 and CDR2 sequences are SGHDT and YYEEEE. This CDR3 is built from 15 residues.

The V gene is TRBV11-2, the J gene TRBJ2-7; 8 bases agree with TRBD1. J lost 2 bases, V lost 0 bases, and 6 bases had no gene match. CDR1 SGHAT and CDR2 FQNNGV come from the germline V gene. The CDR3 sequence is 16 residues long. Here the CDR3 DNA reads TGTGCCAGCAGCTTAGAAAGGGGGACAGGAGCCTACGAGCAGTACTTC. It is translated as CASSLERGTGAYEQYF.

The genes are TRBV5-5 and TRBJ2-7; TRBD2 is a possible D gene (5 bases). The germline CDR1 and CDR2 sequences are SGHKS and YYEKEE (reference sequence). The CDR3 runs to 14 residues. The V gene lost 3 bases and the J gene lost 3 bases, with 13 bases spanning the gap. CDR3 in amino acids: CASSSGLEIYEQYF. CDR3 nucleotide sequence: TGTGCCAGCAGCTCTGGACTGGAGATCTACGAGCAGTACTTC.

This rearrangement joins TRBV4-2 to TRBJ2-7; a weak D match, TRBD2 (5 bases). The ends were cut back, 0 bases at V and 0 bases at J, with 12 bases in the middle. CDR1 is LGHNA, CDR2 YNFKEQ, per germline. The CDR3 length is 16 residues. The CDR3 coding sequence is TGTGCCAGCAGCCAAGAACCTGGCGGAGGCTCCTACGAGCAGTACTTC. This encodes CASSQEPGGGSYEQYF.

This sequence joins TRBV27 and TRBJ1-1; the D gene is possibly TRBD1 (6 bases). Germline V gene data show CDR1 as MNHEY and CDR2 as SMNVEV (reference sequence). The CDR3 is made up of 16 amino acids. V gave up 6 bases and J gave up 0 bases, with 17 bases separating them. CDR3: CASRAGTKGMNTEAFF. In DNA form, the CDR3 reads TGTGCCAGCAGGGCCGGGACAAAGGGTATGAACACTGAAGCTTTCTTT.

This chain joins TRBV19 and TRBJ2-1; TRBD2 aligns across 7 bases. The CDR3 runs to 14 residues. Losses at the gene ends were 3 bases for V and 7 bases for J; bases not matched to a gene: 6. Germline assignment: CDR1 LNHDA and CDR2 SQIVND (reference sequence). In nucleotides, the CDR3 is TGTGCCAGTAGTATTAATCGGGGAGGGAATGAGCAGTTCTTC. This translates into CASSINRGGNEQFF. The complete variable domain, with remaining parts taken from reference TRBV19 and TRBJ2-1, reads DGGITQSPKYLFRKEGQNVTLSCEQNLNHDAMYWYRQDPGQGLRLIYYSQIVNDFQKGDIAEGYSVSREKKESFPLTVTSAQKNPTAFYLCASSINRGGNEQFFGPGTRLTVL.

The chain joins TRBV4-1 to TRBJ2-1, with 15 bases lining up with TRBD2. V shed 4 bases, J shed 6 bases, and the junction held 7 bases outside the gene matches. Germline V gene data show CDR1 as MGHRA and CDR2 as YSYEKL. This CDR3 contains 17 residues. DNA of the CDR3: TGCGCCAGCAGCCCGGGACTAGCGGGAGGATCGGGCAATGAGCAGTTCTTC. Protein sequence: CASSPGLAGGSGNEQFF.

The rearrangement links TRBV29-1 to TRBJ2-3, with D perhaps matching TRBD2 (5 bases). Germline CDR1 is SQVTM and CDR2 is ANQGSEA. Trimming left V 6 bases short and J 4 bases short, with 8 bases between. The CDR3 runs 11 residues. CDR3 amino acids: CSVDFADTQYF. CDR3 sequence (DNA): TGCAGCGTGGACTTTGCAGATACGCAGTATTTT.

V gene TRBV7-9 combines with J gene TRBJ2-1; D unclear. Germline CDR1 is SEHNR and CDR2 is FQNEAQ (reference sequence). The V and J ends lost 7 bases and 7 bases respectively, with 23 bases between them. The CDR3 is 16 residues long. CDR3 loop: CASKTTISPAPNEQFF. DNA for the CDR3: TGTGCCAGCAAAACTACCATATCCCCGGCTCCAAATGAGCAGTTCTTC.

The V gene is TRBV24-1, the J gene TRBJ2-1, with D tentatively TRBD1 (5 bases). Germline V gene lookup returns CDR1 KGHDR and CDR2 SFDVKD. The CDR3 extends over 14 amino acids. V was cut by 0 bases and J by 7 bases, with 9 bases left in between. CDR3 region: CATSDLTGINEQFF. DNA of the CDR3: TGTGCCACCAGTGATTTGACAGGTATTAATGAGCAGTTCTTC.

The V call is TRBV11-2, the J call TRBJ1-2; D is possibly TRBD1 (5 bases). V was clipped by 6 bases and J by 8 bases, with 16 bases between them. CDR1 and CDR2 (germline): SGHAT, FQNNGV. This CDR3 spans 13 amino acids. DNA of the CDR3: TGTGCCAGCAGACCTAACACGGGGGGAGGCTACACCTTC. It encodes CASRPNTGGGYTF.

Points on this clone: At one of its ends the junction is not consistent with the germline gene, which may arise from a read error. This chain uses TRBV7-7 with TRBJ2-2; D remains unclear. This CDR3 comprises 15 residues. The germline CDR1 and CDR2 sequences are SSHAT and FNYEAQ (reference sequence). The CDR3 nucleotides read TGTGCTAGCAGCTTAGTATGGTCTAGCACCGGGGAGCTGTTTTTT. This encodes CASSLVWSSTGELFF. Drawing the rest from reference TRBV7-7 and TRBJ2-2, the complete variable domain is GAGVSQSPRYKVTKRGQDVTLRCDPISSHATLYWYQQALGQGPEFLTYFNYEAQPDKSGLPSDRFSAERPEGSISTLTIQRTEQRDSAMYRCASSLVWSSTGELFFGEGSRLTVL.